Listed below are T cell receptor beta chains from one sample, sequenced in a study of T cells after somatic rescue of genetic block. Data came from immunoSEQ multiplex PCR; TCRdb stores just in-frame clones and leaves some out. The table lists 9,500 to 15,000 clones, 60% to 75% of them singletons. Sequenced input: peripheral blood mononuclear cells (PBMCs). The source is a boy aged 5-17 years. Each CDR3 is given without its conserved first and last residue. The order of the fields is J gene, V gene, CDR3 length, CDR3 protein.

>TRBJ2-7|TRBV11-2|15
ASSLSPRTGGFYEQY
>TRBJ2-1|TRBV4-3|14
ASSHGAGGTYNEQF
>TRBJ2-3|TRBV30|12
AWSRTGGADTQY
>TRBJ1-1|TRBV7-9|9
ASSSNTEAF
>TRBJ2-2|TRBV28|14
ASSLPLAGPSGMLF
>TRBJ1-2|TRBV28|11
ASGDRVNYGYT
>TRBJ2-1|TRBV10-3|17
AISESPGQGKGSYNEQF
>TRBJ2-4|TRBV6-1|11
ASSSQDPGIQY
>TRBJ1-2|TRBV7-2|10
ASSGREGGYT
>TRBJ2-5|TRBV7-9|12
ASSLGTSQETQY
>TRBJ2-7|TRBV7-9|15
ASSLNSGTGRIYEQY
>TRBJ2-1|TRBV19|13
ASSERQGAGNEQF
>TRBJ1-5|TRBV30|11
AWSRNSNQPQH
>TRBJ2-7|TRBV11-2|13
ASSLVAGQSYEQY
>TRBJ2-7|TRBV28|12
ASSFLGQVYEQY
>TRBJ1-1|TRBV21-1|11
ASRNTIRTEAF
>TRBJ2-7|TRBV11-2|12
ASSPRTGAYEQY
>TRBJ1-6|TRBV18|13
ASSPVEGRNSPLH
>TRBJ2-3|TRBV5-1|15
ASSLRPQGISTDTQY
>TRBJ2-7|TRBV5-4|12
ASSATGSFYEQY
>TRBJ1-1|TRBV29-1|11
SVITLSGTEAF
>TRBJ1-3|TRBV5-6|12
ASSLPISGNTIY
>TRBJ1-1|TRBV11-3|15
ASSFRDRGPVDTEAF
>TRBJ2-7|TRBV6-1|13
ASSSLSTGSYEQY
>TRBJ1-4|TRBV7-9|14
ASIHSGRGINEKLF
>TRBJ2-7|TRBV7-9|12
ASSFSGGDSEQY
>TRBJ1-4|TRBV19|12
ASTTIDRNEKLF
>TRBJ2-1|TRBV27|13
ASSLTAGGDNEQF
>TRBJ2-3|TRBV28|14
ASSGDRGRSADTQY
>TRBJ2-7|TRBV7-9|11
ASSLFGSYEQY
>TRBJ2-7|TRBV7-7|13
ASSLVAQDTYEQY
>TRBJ2-3|TRBV27|14
ASSFGAGPSTDTQY
>TRBJ2-1|TRBV11-3|15
ASSFPPSGGGHNEQF
>TRBJ2-7|TRBV5-5|11
ASGELLAYEQY
>TRBJ1-2|TRBV7-6|14
ASSSSQWAPSYGYT
>TRBJ2-3|TRBV28|14
ASSLLRGRSTDTQY
>TRBJ2-7|TRBV28|12
ASRPNRGTYEQY
>TRBJ2-3|TRBV7-9|11
ATRLGATDTQY
>TRBJ1-1|TRBV2|12
ASSLDRGLTEAF
>TRBJ2-3|TRBV10-3|15
AISESGLAASTDTQY
>TRBJ2-7|TRBV11-2|13
ASSQIRSLRGEQY
>TRBJ2-3|TRBV6-5|13
ASSTGLAGTDTQY
>TRBJ2-7|TRBV28|13
ASRPPGQGSYEQY